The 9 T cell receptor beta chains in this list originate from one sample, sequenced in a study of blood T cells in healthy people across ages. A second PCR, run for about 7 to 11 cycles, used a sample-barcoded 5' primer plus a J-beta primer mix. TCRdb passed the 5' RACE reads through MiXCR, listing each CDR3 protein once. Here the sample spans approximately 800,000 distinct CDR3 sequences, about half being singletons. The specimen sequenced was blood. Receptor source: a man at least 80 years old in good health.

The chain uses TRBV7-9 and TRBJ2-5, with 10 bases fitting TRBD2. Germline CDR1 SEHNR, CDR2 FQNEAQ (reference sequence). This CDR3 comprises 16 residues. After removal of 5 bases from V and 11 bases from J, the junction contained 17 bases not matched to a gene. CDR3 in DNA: TGTGCCAGCAGCCCACGTAGCGGGAGGAACTACAATGAGCAGTACTTC. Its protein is CASSPRSGRNYNEQYF.

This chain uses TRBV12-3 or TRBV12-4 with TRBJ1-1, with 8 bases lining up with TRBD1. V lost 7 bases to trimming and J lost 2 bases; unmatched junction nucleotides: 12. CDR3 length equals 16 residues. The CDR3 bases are TGTGCCAGCACATCAGGGGGACAGGTCTACAACACTGAAGCTTTCTTT. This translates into CASTSGGQVYNTEAFF.

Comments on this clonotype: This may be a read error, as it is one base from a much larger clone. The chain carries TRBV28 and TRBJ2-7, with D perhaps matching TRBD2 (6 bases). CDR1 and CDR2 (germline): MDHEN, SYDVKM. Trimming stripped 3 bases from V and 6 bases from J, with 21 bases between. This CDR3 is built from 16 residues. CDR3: CASSFRRLSGQGEQYF. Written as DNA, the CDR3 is TGTGCCAGCAGTTTCCGCCGGTTGAGCGGGCAAGGCGAGCAGTACTTC. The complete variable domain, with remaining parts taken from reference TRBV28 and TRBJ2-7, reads DVKVTQSSRYLVKRTGEKVFLECVQDMDHENMFWYRQDPGLGLRLIYFSYDVKMKEKGDIPEGYSVSREKKERFSLILESASTNQTSMYLCASSFRRLSGQGEQYFGPGTRLTVT.

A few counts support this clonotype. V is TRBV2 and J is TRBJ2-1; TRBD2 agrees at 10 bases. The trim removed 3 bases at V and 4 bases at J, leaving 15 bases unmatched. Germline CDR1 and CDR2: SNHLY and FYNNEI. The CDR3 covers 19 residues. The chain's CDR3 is CASSDDGTTSGDWYNEQFF. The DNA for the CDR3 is TGTGCCAGCAGTGACGACGGGACAACTAGCGGGGACTGGTACAATGAGCAGTTCTTC.

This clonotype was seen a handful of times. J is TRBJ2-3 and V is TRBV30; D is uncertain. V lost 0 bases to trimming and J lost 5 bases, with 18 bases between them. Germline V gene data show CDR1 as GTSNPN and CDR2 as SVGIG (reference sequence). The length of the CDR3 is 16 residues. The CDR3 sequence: CAWSVTLPETGDTQYF. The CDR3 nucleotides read TGTGCCTGGAGTGTCACACTGCCGGAGACGGGAGATACGCAGTATTTT.

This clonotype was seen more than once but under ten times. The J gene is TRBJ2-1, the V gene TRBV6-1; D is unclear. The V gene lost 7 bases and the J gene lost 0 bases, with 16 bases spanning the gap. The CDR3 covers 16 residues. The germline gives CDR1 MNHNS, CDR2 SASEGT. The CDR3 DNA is TGTGCCAGCATCCCCATCGCCCGGAGCTCCTACAATGAGCAGTTCTTC. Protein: CASIPIARSSYNEQFF.

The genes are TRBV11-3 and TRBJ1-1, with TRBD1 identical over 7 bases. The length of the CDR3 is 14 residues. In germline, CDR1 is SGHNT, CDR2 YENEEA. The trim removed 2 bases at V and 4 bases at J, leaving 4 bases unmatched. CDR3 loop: CASSLSGGVTEAFF. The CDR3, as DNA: TGTGCCAGCAGCTTATCAGGGGGAGTCACTGAAGCTTTCTTT.

CDR3 DNA sequence: TGTGCCACCAGCAGAGATCGTCAGGGTATCTATGGCTACACCTTC. This codes for CATSRDRQGIYGYTF. This chain links TRBV15 with TRBJ1-2, with D maybe TRBD1 (5 bases). The germline V and J ends were trimmed by 0 bases and 4 bases, with 12 bases remaining between them. This CDR3 region has 15 residues. The germline V gene has CDR1 LNHNV and CDR2 YYDKDF (reference sequence).

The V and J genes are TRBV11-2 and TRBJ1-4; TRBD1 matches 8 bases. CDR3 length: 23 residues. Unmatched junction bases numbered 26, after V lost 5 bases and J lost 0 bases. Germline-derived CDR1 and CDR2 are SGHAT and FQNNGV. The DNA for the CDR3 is TGTGCCAGCAGCCGTCCGGACAGGGTGCTTGGGAATGTTTTAGAGGCAACTAATGAAAAACTGTTTTTT. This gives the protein CASSRPDRVLGNVLEATNEKLFF. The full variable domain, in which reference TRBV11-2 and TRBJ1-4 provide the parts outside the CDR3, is EAGVAQSPRYKIIEKRQSVAFWCNPISGHATLYWYQQILGQGPKLLIQFQNNGVVDDSQLPKDRFSAERLKGVDSTLKIQPAKLEDSAVYLCASSRPDRVLGNVLEATNEKLFFGSGTQLSVL.